The T cell receptor beta chain described here comes from a study of OX40 agonist ivuxolimab in advanced cancers. On the study more broadly: Partial responses were seen in three patients, one with hepatocellular carcinoma and two with cutaneous melanoma. Study-wide results and limits: Those patients achieving a partial response at 0.1-3.0 mg/kg showed among the lowest clonal expansion. Blood T cells, both CD4+ and CD8+, expanded clonally by week 6 at 0.1 to 3.0 mg/kg.

Profiling relied on immunoSEQ multiplex PCR, and the TCRdb table lists in-frame clones only, not all of them. The data show 95,000 to 100,000 clones, around 92% seen once. Remarks on this clone: Its antigen remains unidentified.

This sequence originates from an adult with an advanced solid tumor such as melanoma, head and neck, liver or kidney cancer. The sample was CD4+ or CD8+ T cells sorted from blood, taken in a trial of the OX40 agonist ivuxolimab.

CDR3 sequence reads: CASSSTGLAGGTDTQYF. The CDR3 DNA reads as TGCGCCAGCAGCTCTACCGGACTAGCGGGAGGTACGGATACGCAGTATTTT. This sequence joins TRBV5-1 and TRBJ2-3; TRBD2 agrees at 14 bases. V lost 3 bases and J lost 6; bases outside the gene matches: 9. There are 17 residues in the CDR3. Germline V lookup: CDR1 SGHRS, CDR2 YFSETQ.